This is a list of T cell receptor beta chains from one sample in a study of blood T cell repertoires in COVID-19. Repertoires were generated with immunoSEQ multiplex PCR, while TCRdb's copy carries only in-frame clones and drops some. The data show 280,000 or so clones, 75% to 90% seen once. The sequenced material came from peripheral blood. The receptors were sampled from a woman aged 25-40 years who had recovered from COVID-19. The CDR3 runs from the conserved cysteine through the conserved F or W. The order of the fields is V gene, clone size, D gene, J gene, CDR3 protein, CDR3 DNA. D genes are given only for firm matches. Size tells how often a clone was seen (once, few, many) or the class of an expanded clone, and some rows leave it out.

v_gene: TRBV7-9
abundance: .
d_gene: .
j_gene: TRBJ1-3
CDR3aa: CASSAGSPGNTIYF
CDR3nt: TGTGCCAGCAGCGCGGGTTCCCCGGGAAACACCATATATTTT

v_gene: TRBV2
abundance: .
d_gene: .
j_gene: TRBJ1-2
CDR3aa: CASAEHPGYTF
CDR3nt: TGTGCCAGCGCCGAGCACCCTGGCTACACCTTC

v_gene: TRBV6-6
abundance: .
d_gene: .
j_gene: TRBJ2-2
CDR3aa: CASSSSGDTGELFF
CDR3nt: TGTGCCAGCAGTTCCTCAGGAGACACCGGGGAGCTGTTTTTT

v_gene: TRBV15
abundance: .
d_gene: .
j_gene: TRBJ2-1
CDR3aa: CATSRVSRNNEQFF
CDR3nt: TGTGCCACCAGCAGAGTATCTAGAAACAATGAGCAGTTCTTC

v_gene: TRBV7-9
abundance: .
d_gene: .
j_gene: TRBJ2-4
CDR3aa: CASSLSSGNSQYF
CDR3nt: TGTGCCAGCAGCTTGTCGTCAGGGAACTCTCAGTACTTC

v_gene: TRBV28
abundance: many
d_gene: TRBD2
j_gene: TRBJ2-7
CDR3aa: CASIPLAGVDYEQYF
CDR3nt: TGTGCCAGCATCCCCCTAGCGGGAGTTGACTACGAGCAGTACTTC

v_gene: TRBV9
abundance: .
d_gene: TRBD2
j_gene: TRBJ2-4
CDR3aa: CASSPTSGNDKNIQYF
CDR3nt: TGTGCCAGCAGCCCCACTAGCGGGAATGACAAAAACATTCAGTACTTC

v_gene: TRBV4-1
abundance: .
d_gene: TRBD1
j_gene: TRBJ1-5
CDR3aa: CASSNGGGGSNQPQHF
CDR3nt: TGCGCCAGCAGCAATGGAGGGGGCGGGAGCAATCAGCCCCAGCATTTT

v_gene: TRBV18
abundance: .
d_gene: .
j_gene: TRBJ2-1
CDR3aa: CASYSGDGGNNEQFF
CDR3nt: TGTGCCAGCTACTCGGGGGATGGGGGAAACAATGAGCAGTTCTTC

v_gene: TRBV11-2
abundance: .
d_gene: .
j_gene: TRBJ2-7
CDR3aa: CASSFPPDTFSYEQYF
CDR3nt: TGTGCCAGCAGCTTTCCCCCGGACACTTTCAGCTACGAGCAGTACTTC

v_gene: TRBV5-1
abundance: once
d_gene: TRBD2
j_gene: TRBJ2-5
CDR3aa: CASNGGTSGGRQETQYF
CDR3nt: TGCGCCAGCAACGGCGGGACTAGCGGGGGGAGGCAAGAGACCCAGTACTTC

v_gene: TRBV27
abundance: .
d_gene: TRBD2
j_gene: TRBJ2-2
CDR3aa: CASSILSGGTGELFF
CDR3nt: TGTGCCAGCAGCATCCTCTCGGGAGGTACCGGGGAGCTGTTTTTT

v_gene: TRBV2
abundance: .
d_gene: .
j_gene: TRBJ2-1
CDR3aa: CASQEGENGNEQFF
CDR3nt: TGTGCCAGCCAAGAGGGCGAGAACGGGAATGAGCAGTTCTTC

v_gene: TRBV29-1
abundance: .
d_gene: .
j_gene: TRBJ2-7
CDR3aa: CSVEARSEQYF
CDR3nt: TGCAGCGTTGAAGCGAGGAGCGAGCAGTACTTC

v_gene: TRBV5-4
abundance: once
d_gene: TRBD1
j_gene: TRBJ2-5
CDR3aa: CASSQGQGKETQYF
CDR3nt: TGTGCCAGCAGCCAAGGACAGGGGAAAGAGACCCAGTACTTC

v_gene: TRBV18
abundance: .
d_gene: TRBD2
j_gene: TRBJ2-7
CDR3aa: CASSPGRVGYEQYF
CDR3nt: TGTGCCAGCTCACCTGGGAGGGTTGGCTACGAGCAGTACTTC

v_gene: TRBV7-3
abundance: few
d_gene: TRBD1
j_gene: TRBJ2-2
CDR3aa: CASSLIGTGGNTGELFF
CDR3nt: TGTGCCAGCAGCTTAATAGGGACAGGAGGCAACACCGGGGAGCTGTTTTTT

v_gene: TRBV5-4
abundance: .
d_gene: .
j_gene: TRBJ2-7
CDR3aa: CASSASAKPYEQYF
CDR3nt: TGTGCCAGCAGTGCTAGCGCGAAACCCTACGAGCAGTACTTC

v_gene: TRBV7-8
abundance: few
d_gene: TRBD1
j_gene: TRBJ1-5
CDR3aa: CASRPGTGGNQPQHF
CDR3nt: TGTGCCAGCAGGCCCGGGACAGGGGGTAATCAGCCCCAGCATTTT

v_gene: TRBV28
abundance: .
d_gene: TRBD1
j_gene: TRBJ2-7
CDR3aa: CASTQRQGIEQYF
CDR3nt: TGTGCCAGCACTCAAAGACAGGGCATCGAGCAGTACTTC

v_gene: TRBV6-5
abundance: .
d_gene: TRBD1
j_gene: TRBJ1-1
CDR3aa: CASSPTGATEAFF
CDR3nt: TGTGCCAGCAGTCCTACAGGGGCCACTGAAGCTTTCTTT

v_gene: TRBV5-1
abundance: .
d_gene: .
j_gene: TRBJ2-5
CDR3aa: CASSLEPQVGTQYF
CDR3nt: TGCGCCAGCAGCTTGGAGCCCCAGGTTGGGACCCAGTACTTC

v_gene: TRBV7-3
abundance: .
d_gene: .
j_gene: TRBJ2-1
CDR3aa: CASSLAGNNEQFF
CDR3nt: TGTGCCAGCAGCCTAGCTGGAAACAATGAGCAGTTCTTC

v_gene: TRBV30
abundance: .
d_gene: TRBD2
j_gene: TRBJ2-3
CDR3aa: CAWSVRSGGTDTQYF
CDR3nt: TGTGCCTGGAGTGTGAGAAGCGGGGGGACCGATACGCAGTATTTT

v_gene: TRBV5-1
abundance: .
d_gene: TRBD2
j_gene: TRBJ2-1
CDR3aa: CASSLAVRLAGGSEQFF
CDR3nt: TGCGCCAGCAGCTTGGCCGTACGTCTAGCGGGGGGAAGTGAGCAGTTCTTC

v_gene: TRBV2
abundance: .
d_gene: .
j_gene: TRBJ1-2
CDR3aa: CASSEQARGGYTF
CDR3nt: TGTGCCAGCAGTGAACAGGCCCGTGGTGGCTACACCTTC

v_gene: TRBV7-9
abundance: .
d_gene: .
j_gene: TRBJ2-5
CDR3aa: CASSSPQSESRAYQETQYF
CDR3nt: TGTGCCAGCAGCTCCCCGCAAAGCGAGAGCAGGGCATACCAAGAGACCCAGTACTTC

v_gene: TRBV6-6
abundance: .
d_gene: TRBD1
j_gene: TRBJ1-5
CDR3aa: CASGTGVHQPQHF
CDR3nt: TGTGCCAGCGGGACAGGGGTACATCAGCCCCAGCATTTT